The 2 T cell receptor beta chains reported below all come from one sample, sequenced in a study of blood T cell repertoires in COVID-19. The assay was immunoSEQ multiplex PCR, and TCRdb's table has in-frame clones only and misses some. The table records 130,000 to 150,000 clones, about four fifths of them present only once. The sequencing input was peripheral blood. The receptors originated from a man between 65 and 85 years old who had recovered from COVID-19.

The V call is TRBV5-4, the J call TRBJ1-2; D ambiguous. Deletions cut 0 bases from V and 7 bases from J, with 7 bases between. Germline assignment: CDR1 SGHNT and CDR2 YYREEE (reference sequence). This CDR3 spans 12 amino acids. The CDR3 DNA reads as TGTGCCAGCAGCTTGGACCAGGTTGGCTACACCTTC. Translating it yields CASSLDQVGYTF.

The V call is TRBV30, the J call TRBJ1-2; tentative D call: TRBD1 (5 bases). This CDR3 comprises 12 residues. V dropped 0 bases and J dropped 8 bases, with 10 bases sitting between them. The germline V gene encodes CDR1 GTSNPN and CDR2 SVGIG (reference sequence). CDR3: CAWSVSGGGYTF. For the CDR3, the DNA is TGTGCCTGGAGTGTATCGGGGGGAGGCTACACCTTC.